This passage covers 13 T cell receptor beta chains from one sample sequenced in a study of T and B cells in COVID-19 patients. Each TRB amplification used 250-500 ng of genomic DNA from blood. Multiplex PCR with BIOMED2 TRB-A/B primer pools amplified TRB rearrangements. Each CDR3 protein is one row after TCRdb ran MiXCR on the multiplex PCR reads. The repertoire holds several thousand distinct CDR3 sequences, with 33% as singletons. Source material: blood. All receptors come from a human donor with active COVID-19.

This clonotype occurred a few times. The CDR3 region is CASSYGAGDIQYF. In DNA, the CDR3 is TGTGCCAGCAGTTACGGGGCCGGGGACATTCAGTACTTC. The chain links TRBV6-5 to TRBJ2-4; possibly TRBD1 or TRBD2 for D (5 bases each). Germline V gene sequence: CDR1 MNHEY, CDR2 SVGAGI. The V end lost 2 bases, the J end lost 8 bases, and 10 bases lay between the germline ends. The CDR3 has 13 amino acids.

A few counts support this clonotype. The V gene is TRBV18, the J gene TRBJ2-1; tentatively, D is TRBD2 (5 bases). The length of the CDR3 is 16 residues. V lost 2 bases to trimming and J lost 0 bases, with 11 bases between them. CDR1 is KGHSH and CDR2 is LQKENI in the germline V gene. The CDR3 sequence: CASSPEAVSSYNEQFF. CDR3 bases: TGTGCCAGCTCACCAGAAGCGGTGAGCTCCTACAATGAGCAGTTCTTC.

The rearrangement links TRBV19 to TRBJ1-3; 7 positions agree with TRBD1. The CDR3 has 16 residues. The V gene end was trimmed by 5 bases and the J gene end by 4 bases; junction bases not matched to a gene: 11. Germline V lookup: CDR1 LNHDA, CDR2 SQIVND (reference sequence). CDR3 protein: CASSVAIGTVGNTIYF. The CDR3 coding sequence is TGTGCCAGTAGTGTTGCCATCGGGACAGTAGGAAACACCATATATTTT.

This clonotype showed up just a few times. The chain recombines TRBV15 with TRBJ1-5; TRBD1 matches at 9 bases. Germline trimming cut 3 bases from V and 3 bases from J; bases unmatched to any gene: 3. Germline V gives CDR1 LNHNV, CDR2 YYDKDF (reference sequence). The CDR3 sequence is 15 residues long. The chain's CDR3 is CATSRGTGTNQPQHF. CDR3 DNA sequence: TGTGCCACCAGCAGGGGGACAGGGACCAATCAGCCCCAGCATTTT. The entire variable domain, with the rest obtained from reference TRBV15 and TRBJ1-5, is as follows: DAMVIQNPRYQVTQFGKPVTLSCSQTLNHNVMYWYQQKSSQAPKLLFHYYDKDFNNEADTPDNFQSRRPNTSFCFLDIRSPGLGDTAMYLCATSRGTGTNQPQHFGDGTRLSIL.

By sample fraction, this clonotype is medium-sized. The rearrangement links TRBV19 to TRBJ2-3; D unclear. The CDR3 is 13 amino acids. V was clipped by 2 bases and J by 5 bases, with 8 bases between them. The V gene's germline CDR1 is LNHDA and CDR2 SQIVND (reference sequence). The CDR3 protein is CASSIPSQDTQYF. In DNA, the CDR3 is TGTGCCAGTAGTATACCCTCGCAAGATACGCAGTATTTT. Combining the CDR3 with reference TRBV19 and TRBJ2-3 gives the whole variable domain DGGITQSPKYLFRKEGQNVTLSCEQNLNHDAMYWYRQDPGQGLRLIYYSQIVNDFQKGDIAEGYSVSREKKESFPLTVTSAQKNPTAFYLCASSIPSQDTQYFGPGTRLTVL.

The table lists this clonotype with a few counts. The rearrangement uses TRBV6-5 and TRBJ1-5, with D possibly matching TRBD1 (6 bases). In germline, CDR1 is MNHEY, CDR2 SVGAGI. The CDR3 length is 14 residues. V was shortened by 2 bases and J by 6 bases, with 11 bases between the two germline ends. As DNA, the CDR3 is TGTGCCAGCAGTTACACAGGGATGGGTCAGCCCCAGCATTTT. This encodes CASSYTGMGQPQHF.

By share of the sample, this clonotype is medium-sized. The gene calls are TRBV19 and TRBJ2-1, with D perhaps matching TRBD2 (7 bases). Between the trimmed V and J ends, which lost 5 bases and 9 bases, there was a span of 20 bases. CDR1 and CDR2 from the germline V gene are LNHDA and SQIVND (reference sequence). This CDR3 is built from 15 residues. CDR3 residues: CASSSGGGRKSEQFF. CDR3 sequence (DNA): TGTGCCAGTAGTTCGGGGGGCGGGAGAAAGAGTGAGCAGTTCTTC.

The rearrangement links TRBV12-3 or TRBV12-4 to TRBJ2-3; 10 bases agree with TRBD1. CDR3 length: 14 residues. After removal of 6 bases from V and 9 bases from J, the junction contained 9 bases not matched to a gene. The CDR3 DNA follows: TGTGCCAGCAGCCCCGGACAGGGGGTTTGGACGCAGTATTTT. Translating gives CASSPGQGVWTQYF.

This clonotype appeared a few times. V usage is TRBV12-3 or TRBV12-4 and J usage is TRBJ2-3, with a possible D match to TRBD2 (5 bases). Trimming cost V 9 bases and J 1 base, with 14 bases left between them. CDR3 size: 14 residues. The CDR3 nucleotides read TGTGCCAGTAGGTGGAGAGCGGGCACAGATACGCAGTATTTT. Translation gives CASRWRAGTDTQYF.

Comment on this clonotype: A much more abundant neighbour one base away suggests this may be a read error. This chain joins TRBV12-3 or TRBV12-4 and TRBJ2-2; 12 positions agree with TRBD1. With 7 bases clipped from V and 8 bases from J, the junction kept 8 bases outside the gene matches. The CDR3 spans 15 residues. The CDR3 DNA sequence: TGTGCCAGCAACCCCAGGGGACAGGGGGCAGGGGAGCTGTTTTTT. Translating gives CASNPRGQGAGELFF.

The rearrangement uses TRBV6-1 and TRBJ2-7, with 9 bases that match TRBD1. Germline trimming cut 6 bases from V and 7 bases from J; bases unmatched to any gene: 7. Germline V gene data show CDR1 as MNHNS and CDR2 as SASEGT. The CDR3 contains 13 residues. The CDR3 DNA is TGTGCCAGCAGGGGGACAGGGTCCAGGGAGCAGTACTTC. It is translated as CASRGTGSREQYF.

This clonotype was picked up a small number of times. J is TRBJ2-7 and V is TRBV10-3; D is perhaps TRBD2 (6 bases). Germline lookup yields CDR1 ENHRY and CDR2 SYGVKD. The CDR3 covers 14 residues. V lost 0 bases and J 2 bases, leaving 8 bases between the germline ends. CDR3 amino acids: CAISESPGAYEQYF. CDR3 sequence (DNA): TGTGCCATCAGTGAGTCGCCGGGGGCCTACGAGCAGTACTTC.

This clonotype was seen ten or more times. The chain couples TRBV5-6 to TRBJ2-3, with 11 nucleotides matching TRBD2. The ends lost 4 bases at V and 1 base at J; junction bases unmatched: 11. The V gene's germline CDR1 is SGHDT and CDR2 YYEEEE. The CDR3 consists of 18 residues. The CDR3 spells CASSPWRLAGMGTDTQYF. The CDR3 DNA follows: TGTGCCAGCAGCCCCTGGCGACTAGCGGGAATGGGCACAGATACGCAGTATTTT.